This T cell receptor (beta chain) came from a study of cytomegalovirus exposure and HLA in healthy donors. Data came from immunoSEQ multiplex PCR; TCRdb stores just in-frame clones and leaves some out. The repertoire includes 100,000 to 150,000 clones, about 84% of them detected once, and around 1.9% sits in the top ten. The germline V and J ends were trimmed by 8 bases and 5 bases, with 18 bases remaining between them. Germline lookup yields CDR1 MNHNY and CDR2 SVGAGI (reference sequence). CDR3 size: 14 residues. Study outcomes and limitations: Specificity of a few CMV-associated chains for CMV antigens was verified in vitro.

The table lists this clone with a count of one. What it recognizes is unknown. This chain links TRBV6-6 with TRBJ2-5; D is uncertain. The TCR comes from a woman in her twenties or thirties in good health and CMV-seronegative. The specimen was PBMCs. The CDR3 loop reads CASRPIVLVETQYF. Written as DNA, the CDR3 is TGTGCCAGCCGTCCCATAGTACTGGTGGAGACCCAGTACTTC.